Below are 2 T cell receptor beta chains sequenced from a single sample in a study of T-cell memory formation after mild COVID-19. TCRdb used MiXCR to reprocess the 5' RACE reads, holding one entry per CDR3 protein. The table shows 350,000 to 550,000 distinct CDR3 sequences, with 15% to 20% occurring only once. Material for sequencing was PBMCs or a T cell subset sorted from them (not recorded which). The receptors come from a man aged 18-30 years who had mild COVID-19 (a few samples of this study predate the infection). Cell type and time point are not known.

This chain links TRBV27 with TRBJ1-2; D uncertain. Germline CDR1 MNHEY, CDR2 SMNVEV (reference sequence). V was trimmed by 3 bases and J by 7 bases, leaving 18 bases between them. The length of the CDR3 is 15 residues. The CDR3 sequence: CASSFRGRLISGYTF. In DNA, the CDR3 is TGTGCCAGCAGTTTTCGAGGCAGATTAATTTCTGGCTACACCTTC.

This chain connects TRBV4-1 to TRBJ1-2; 9 bases map to TRBD1. From germline, CDR1 is MGHRA and CDR2 YSYEKL. The trim removed 4 bases at V and 8 bases at J, leaving 11 bases unmatched. The CDR3 runs 15 residues. CDR3 loop: CASSLGVQGAVGYTF. The CDR3 DNA reads TGCGCCAGCAGCCTTGGGGTACAGGGGGCAGTCGGCTACACCTTC.